The rows below give T cell receptor beta chains drawn from one sample of a study of identical twins. TCRdb processed the 5' RACE reads anew with MiXCR; each CDR3 protein has one entry. The sample carries about 240,000 distinct CDR3 sequences, approximately 7.9% recorded once. These data were also reused for a study on yellow fever vaccine responses in identical twins.

The sequencing input was CD8+ T cells sorted from blood. The receptors originated from a woman younger than 30 in good health. The CDR3 runs from the conserved cysteine through the conserved F or W. The D gene is left open where the match is weak. Only part of the rows carry a size: once, few, many, or a class if the clone is expanded.

clone_size: few
cdr3_length: 17
j_call: TRBJ1-1
v_call: TRBV3-1
d_call: .
cdr3_nt: TGTGCCAGCAGCCAAGATGGGCCAGTAGGAGCGAACACTGAAGCTTTCTTT
cdr3_aa: CASSQDGPVGANTEAFF

clone_size: .
cdr3_length: 15
j_call: TRBJ2-3
v_call: TRBV12-3/TRBV12-4
d_call: .
cdr3_nt: TGTGCCAGCAGAAAGGGAGGGGGCAGGGCGGATACGCAGTATTTT
cdr3_aa: CASRKGGGRADTQYF

clone_size: .
cdr3_length: 13
j_call: TRBJ2-3
v_call: TRBV27
d_call: .
cdr3_nt: TGTGCCAGCGGTTTCTACTCCACAGATACGCAGTATTTT
cdr3_aa: CASGFYSTDTQYF

clone_size: few
cdr3_length: 11
j_call: TRBJ2-7
v_call: TRBV12-5
d_call: .
cdr3_nt: TGTGCTAGCCAGTTGTCCTACGAGCAGTACTTC
cdr3_aa: CASQLSYEQYF

clone_size: .
cdr3_length: 16
j_call: TRBJ2-1
v_call: TRBV28
d_call: TRBD2
cdr3_nt: TGTGCCAGCAGTTTAGTTTCGGGACTAGCGAGTCATGAGCAGTTCTTC
cdr3_aa: CASSLVSGLASHEQFF

clone_size: few
cdr3_length: 18
j_call: TRBJ1-2
v_call: TRBV6-1
d_call: TRBD1
cdr3_nt: TGTGCCAGCAGTGAATCTACGTTTAGGGACAGAAGAGGCTATGGCTACACCTTC
cdr3_aa: CASSESTFRDRRGYGYTF

clone_size: .
cdr3_length: 15
j_call: TRBJ2-5
v_call: TRBV5-6
d_call: .
cdr3_nt: TGTGTCAGCAGCTTGGGGGGGCCAATACGGGCCACCCAGTACTTC
cdr3_aa: CVSSLGGPIRATQYF

clone_size: few
cdr3_length: 15
j_call: TRBJ2-1
v_call: TRBV4-1
d_call: TRBD2
cdr3_nt: TGCGCCAGCAGCCAAGTGGCTAGCGGATACAATGAGCAGTTCTTC
cdr3_aa: CASSQVASGYNEQFF

clone_size: many
cdr3_length: 11
j_call: TRBJ1-1
v_call: TRBV29-1
d_call: .
cdr3_nt: TGCAGCGTTGAGGTGAGCACTGAAGCTTTCTTT
cdr3_aa: CSVEVSTEAFF

clone_size: many
cdr3_length: 14
j_call: TRBJ2-3
v_call: TRBV9
d_call: .
cdr3_nt: TGTGCCAGCAGCGTAGGAGATTCAGGAGATACGCAGTATTTT
cdr3_aa: CASSVGDSGDTQYF

clone_size: many
cdr3_length: 14
j_call: TRBJ1-1
v_call: TRBV4-1
d_call: .
cdr3_nt: TGCGCCAGCAGCCAAAACGCTGGACAGACTGAAGCTTTCTTT
cdr3_aa: CASSQNAGQTEAFF

clone_size: .
cdr3_length: 13
j_call: TRBJ1-2
v_call: TRBV20-1
d_call: .
cdr3_nt: TGCAGTGCTAGAGAACAGACTAACTATGGCTACACCTTC
cdr3_aa: CSAREQTNYGYTF

clone_size: many
cdr3_length: 12
j_call: TRBJ2-1
v_call: TRBV2
d_call: .
cdr3_nt: TGTGCCAGCAGCCCTACACCCGATGAGCAGTTCTTC
cdr3_aa: CASSPTPDEQFF

clone_size: many
cdr3_length: 15
j_call: TRBJ2-7
v_call: TRBV15
d_call: .
cdr3_nt: TGTGCCACCAGCAGAGGTGATAGTCCCCAATACGAGCAGTACTTC
cdr3_aa: CATSRGDSPQYEQYF

clone_size: many
cdr3_length: 15
j_call: TRBJ2-1
v_call: TRBV7-9
d_call: TRBD1
cdr3_nt: TGTGCCAGCAGCTTAAGGGCAGGGGGCGGCGATGAGCAGTTCTTC
cdr3_aa: CASSLRAGGGDEQFF

clone_size: few
cdr3_length: 14
j_call: TRBJ1-4
v_call: TRBV6-1
d_call: .
cdr3_nt: TGTGTAGTCGGGCAGACTGCAACTAATGAAAAACTGTTTTTT
cdr3_aa: CVVGQTATNEKLFF

clone_size: .
cdr3_length: 14
j_call: TRBJ2-5
v_call: TRBV29-1
d_call: TRBD2
cdr3_nt: TGCAGCGTTGAAGACGGGAGGAAGGTCGGGACCCAGTACTTC
cdr3_aa: CSVEDGRKVGTQYF

clone_size: few
cdr3_length: 15
j_call: TRBJ1-5
v_call: TRBV27
d_call: .
cdr3_nt: TGTGCCAGCAGTTTTGGGGGCGAGCGCAATCAGCCCCAGCATTTT
cdr3_aa: CASSFGGERNQPQHF

clone_size: .
cdr3_length: 18
j_call: TRBJ2-3
v_call: TRBV5-5
d_call: TRBD2
cdr3_nt: TGTGCCAGCAGCTTGGAGGTCCGACTAGCGGGGGGGCATGATACGCAGTATTTT
cdr3_aa: CASSLEVRLAGGHDTQYF

clone_size: .
cdr3_length: 15
j_call: TRBJ2-3
v_call: TRBV6-1
d_call: .
cdr3_nt: TGTGCCAGCAGCCTTAGCGAGATCTTCACAGATACGCAGTATTTT
cdr3_aa: CASSLSEIFTDTQYF

clone_size: few
cdr3_length: 12
j_call: TRBJ2-1
v_call: TRBV20-1
d_call: .
cdr3_nt: TGCAGTGCTAGAAGGGGTGGCGATGAGCAGTTCTTC
cdr3_aa: CSARRGGDEQFF

clone_size: many
cdr3_length: 14
j_call: TRBJ2-2
v_call: TRBV20-1
d_call: TRBD2
cdr3_nt: TGCAGTGCTAGGAACGGGAGGGACACCGGGGAGCTGTTTTTT
cdr3_aa: CSARNGRDTGELFF

clone_size: few
cdr3_length: 16
j_call: TRBJ2-5
v_call: TRBV28
d_call: .
cdr3_nt: TGTGCCAGCAGTCCAGGACAGTCGGCTAGACAAGAGACCCAGTACTTC
cdr3_aa: CASSPGQSARQETQYF

clone_size: many
cdr3_length: 16
j_call: TRBJ2-3
v_call: TRBV12-3/TRBV12-4
d_call: TRBD2
cdr3_nt: TGTGCCAGCACCCCGACTAGCGGGAGGATGGCAGATACGCAGTATTTT
cdr3_aa: CASTPTSGRMADTQYF

clone_size: many
cdr3_length: 15
j_call: TRBJ1-1
v_call: TRBV29-1
d_call: .
cdr3_nt: TGCAGCCACAAGGAGGGGTTCCTCCTACACACTGAAGCTTTCTTT
cdr3_aa: CSHKEGFLLHTEAFF

clone_size: .
cdr3_length: 16
j_call: TRBJ2-2
v_call: TRBV6-5
d_call: .
cdr3_nt: TGTGCCAGCAGTTACGAAAAGGGGGGGGGCACCGGGGAGCTGTTTTTT
cdr3_aa: CASSYEKGGGTGELFF

clone_size: many
cdr3_length: 16
j_call: TRBJ1-4
v_call: TRBV3-1
d_call: .
cdr3_nt: TGTGCCAGCAGCCAAGAATTCGAGGGACATAATGAAAAACTGTTTTTT
cdr3_aa: CASSQEFEGHNEKLFF

clone_size: once
cdr3_length: 14
j_call: TRBJ2-1
v_call: TRBV13
d_call: .
cdr3_nt: TGTGCCAGCACCAGGGCCTCCGGATACAATAAGCAGTTCTTC
cdr3_aa: CASTRASGYNKQFF

clone_size: many
cdr3_length: 13
j_call: TRBJ1-1
v_call: TRBV12-3/TRBV12-4
d_call: .
cdr3_nt: TGTGCCAGCAAGGTCACTCGGAACACTGAAGCTTTCTTT
cdr3_aa: CASKVTRNTEAFF

clone_size: .
cdr3_length: 14
j_call: TRBJ2-1
v_call: TRBV24-1
d_call: .
cdr3_nt: TGTGCCACCCGTGGGGACTCCCGCACCTACGAGCAGTTCTTC
cdr3_aa: CATRGDSRTYEQFF

clone_size: .
cdr3_length: 14
j_call: TRBJ2-3
v_call: TRBV11-2
d_call: .
cdr3_nt: TGTGCCAGCAGCACTAACACGGGTTTGGATACGCAGTATTTT
cdr3_aa: CASSTNTGLDTQYF

clone_size: many
cdr3_length: 12
j_call: TRBJ2-7
v_call: TRBV7-9
d_call: TRBD2
cdr3_nt: TGTGCCACTAGCGGGAGTATCTACGAGCAGTACTTC
cdr3_aa: CATSGSIYEQYF

clone_size: few
cdr3_length: 14
j_call: TRBJ2-1
v_call: TRBV7-2
d_call: .
cdr3_nt: TGTGCCAGCAGCTTTACGGGGCCCTACAATGAGCAGTTCTTC
cdr3_aa: CASSFTGPYNEQFF

clone_size: .
cdr3_length: 18
j_call: TRBJ2-5
v_call: TRBV2
d_call: TRBD2
cdr3_nt: TGTGCCATCAGTTTAGCCCCACCAGCGGGGGGCTTCCAAGAGACCCAGTACTTC
cdr3_aa: CAISLAPPAGGFQETQYF

clone_size: .
cdr3_length: 13
j_call: TRBJ2-7
v_call: TRBV3-1
d_call: TRBD2
cdr3_nt: TGTGCCAGCAGCCTAAGCGGGAGGGACGAGCAGTACTTC
cdr3_aa: CASSLSGRDEQYF